The 15 T cell receptor beta chains below were found in one sample sequenced in a study of blood T cell repertoires in COVID-19 (dated by TCRdb to about 2020). The library came from the immunoSEQ multiplex PCR assay. Entries here come from immuneACCESS through TCRdb and include only in-frame sequences with V and J called. Some clones fail to appear in such tables; in the studies checked, an unresolved V gene covers under half of the shortfall, and the cause of the remainder is unknown. The sample includes under 95,000 clones, with 75% to 90% observed a single time. The ten largest clonotypes hold about an eighth of the sample. Sequenced: peripheral blood. Every receptor here comes from a human donor in a cohort sampled during active COVID-19.

V gene TRBV29-1 combines with J gene TRBJ2-7, with 7 bases lining up with TRBD1. The J segment lost 5 bases and the V segment lost 5 bases, leaving 6 bases of the junction unmatched. This CDR3 has 12 amino acids. Germline CDR1 and CDR2: SQVTM and ANQGSEA. CDR3 nucleotides: TGCAGCGTTAAGACAGGGTCGAACGAGCAGTACTTC. Translated, it gives CSVKTGSNEQYF.

The CDR3 DNA sequence: TGTGCCAGCAGCTTAGCAGCCCGGGGATCCTATGGCTACACCTTC. It encodes CASSLAARGSYGYTF. The chain couples TRBV11-2 to TRBJ1-2, with no clear D. The CDR3 sequence is 15 residues long. The V and J ends lost 1 base and 4 bases respectively, with 13 bases between them. The germline CDR1 and CDR2 sequences are SGHAT and FQNNGV. The full variable domain, rest sourced from reference TRBV11-2 and TRBJ1-2, is EAGVAQSPRYKIIEKRQSVAFWCNPISGHATLYWYQQILGQGPKLLIQFQNNGVVDDSQLPKDRFSAERLKGVDSTLKIQPAKLEDSAVYLCASSLAARGSYGYTFGSGTRLTVV.

The V and J genes are TRBV18 and TRBJ2-3, with 7 nucleotides matching TRBD1. The CDR3 loop spans 15 amino acids. V shed 0 bases and J 7 bases; nucleotides not matched to a gene: 7. Germline V gene data show CDR1 as KGHSH and CDR2 as LQKENI. The CDR3 sequence is CASSPPEQGPHTQYF. CDR3 coding DNA: TGTGCCAGCTCACCACCGGAACAGGGGCCCCATACGCAGTATTTT.

The rearrangement links TRBV18 to TRBJ1-2, with D possibly being TRBD1 (6 bases). In germline, CDR1 is KGHSH, CDR2 LQKENI. Trimming took 3 bases from V and 4 from J, leaving 15 bases between them. The CDR3 extends over 15 amino acids. The CDR3 nucleotides are TGTGCCAGCTCACCTGACCCGGACAGTTTCTATGGCTACACCTTC. Its protein is CASSPDPDSFYGYTF. The complete variable domain, with remaining parts taken from reference TRBV18 and TRBJ1-2, reads NAGVMQNPRHLVRRRGQEARLRCSPMKGHSHVYWYRQLPEEGLKFMVYLQKENIIDESGMPKERFSAEFPKEGPSILRIQQVVRGDSAAYFCASSPDPDSFYGYTFGSGTRLTVV.

This chain links TRBV5-5 with TRBJ2-6; D not resolved. Germline values: CDR1 SGHKS, CDR2 YYEKEE (reference sequence). The CDR3 has 13 residues. Deletions cut 6 bases from V and 4 bases from J, with 8 bases between. The CDR3 DNA reads TGTGCCAGCACAATAGAGGGGGCCAACGTCCTGACTTTC. Translation gives CASTIEGANVLTF.

V and J are TRBV18 and TRBJ2-7; unclear D gene. This CDR3 comprises 14 residues. Germline-derived CDR1 and CDR2 are KGHSH and LQKENI. V lost 3 bases to trimming and J lost 6 bases, with 15 bases between them. The CDR3 coding sequence is TGTGCCAGCTCACCGACGTCAGGCGATGCCGAGCAGTACTTC. Amino acid sequence: CASSPTSGDAEQYF.

The V and J genes are TRBV14 and TRBJ2-6; D is perhaps TRBD2 (5 bases). Germline V gives CDR1 SGHDN, CDR2 FVKESK. The CDR3 sequence is 14 residues long. The V end lost 1 base, the J end lost 6 bases, and 7 bases lay between the germline ends. CDR3 sequence: CASSQAREANVLTF. For the CDR3, the DNA is TGTGCCAGCAGCCAAGCACGGGAGGCCAACGTCCTGACTTTC. The variable domain in full, completed from reference TRBV14 and TRBJ2-6, reads EAGVTQFPSHSVIEKGQTVTLRCDPISGHDNLYWYRRVMGKEIKFLLHFVKESKQDESGMPNNRFLAERTGGTYSTLKVQPAELEDSGVYFCASSQAREANVLTFGAGSRLTVL.

V is TRBV5-1 and J is TRBJ2-3; 10 nucleotides align to TRBD2. J lost 5 bases, V lost 0 bases, and 6 bases had no gene match. This CDR3 has 16 amino acids. The germline CDR1 and CDR2 sequences are SGHRS and YFSETQ. The CDR3 DNA reads as TGCGCCAGCAGCTTGGGGAATAGCGGGAGGATAGATACGCAGTATTTT. Encoded protein: CASSLGNSGRIDTQYF.

The chain uses TRBV19 and TRBJ2-3, with D perhaps TRBD2 (6 bases). The CDR3 runs to 16 residues. Germline CDR1 reads LNHDA; CDR2 reads SQIVND (reference sequence). Trimming took 3 bases from V and 3 from J, leaving 16 bases between them. This CDR3 is CASSMIRGEETDTQYF. CDR3 nucleotide sequence: TGTGCCAGTAGTATGATTAGAGGGGAGGAGACAGATACGCAGTATTTT.

This chain links TRBV25-1 with TRBJ1-3, with a possible D match to TRBD1 (6 bases). The CDR3 is 15 amino acids. Germline loops: CDR1 MGHDK, CDR2 SYGVNS. Trimming took off 1 base at V and 4 bases at J, with 11 bases between the two ends. DNA of the CDR3: TGTGCCAGCAGTGAATCCAGGGGCTCCGGAAACACCATATATTTT. Its protein product is CASSESRGSGNTIYF.

The chain uses TRBV7-6 and TRBJ2-7; 8 bases agree with TRBD1. The CDR3 loop spans 14 amino acids. Germline values: CDR1 SGHVS, CDR2 FNYEAQ. J gave up 3 bases and V 5 bases, and 6 bases lay outside the gene matches. The CDR3 here is CASSATGGSYEQYF. CDR3 DNA: TGTGCCAGCAGCGCAACAGGGGGAAGCTACGAGCAGTACTTC.

This clone was seen just once. This chain links TRBV28 with TRBJ2-5, with D possibly matching TRBD2 (5 bases). V was shortened by 4 bases and J by 7 bases, with 16 bases between the two germline ends. Germline CDR1 is MDHEN and CDR2 is SYDVKM. This CDR3 region has 14 residues. The CDR3 spells CASSSPSRWGTQYF. CDR3 nucleotide sequence: TGTGCCAGCAGTTCTCCTAGCCGGTGGGGGACCCAGTACTTC.

This clone appeared a few times. This chain joins TRBV27 and TRBJ2-3; D might be TRBD2 (5 bases). V was clipped by 2 bases and J by 0 bases, with 9 bases between them. The germline V gene encodes CDR1 MNHEY and CDR2 SMNVEV (reference sequence). The length of the CDR3 is 15 residues. The CDR3 is CASSLRGISTDTQYF. As DNA, the CDR3 is TGTGCCAGCAGTTTACGAGGGATTAGCACAGATACGCAGTATTTT.

V and J are TRBV13 and TRBJ2-3; D is possibly TRBD2 (6 bases). Per the germline V gene, CDR1 is PRHDT and CDR2 is FYEKMQ (reference sequence). V was shortened by 5 bases and J by 6 bases, with 15 bases between the two germline ends. The CDR3 covers 14 residues. The CDR3 protein is CASSPTLRGDTQYF. The CDR3 DNA follows: TGTGCCAGCAGCCCTACCTTGCGGGGTGATACGCAGTATTTT.

This clone was observed once. V is TRBV5-1 and J is TRBJ2-1; 11 nucleotides line up with TRBD2. CDR3 length equals 17 residues. V gave up 4 bases and J gave up 0 bases; unmatched junction bases: 6. CDR1 and CDR2 from the germline V gene are SGHRS and YFSETQ. The CDR3 spells CASSGGLAGGSYNEQFF. The CDR3 nucleotides read TGCGCCAGCAGCGGCGGGCTAGCGGGAGGCTCCTACAATGAGCAGTTCTTC. The variable domain in full, completed from reference TRBV5-1 and TRBJ2-1, reads KAGVTQTPRYLIKTRGQQVTLSCSPISGHRSVSWYQQTPGQGLQFLFEYFSETQRNKGNFPGRFSGRQFSNSRSEMNVSTLELGDSALYLCASSGGLAGGSYNEQFFGPGTRLTVL.